This T cell receptor beta chain appears in the sequencing data of a study of PD-1 blockade in classical Hodgkin lymphoma. Method: immunoSEQ multiplex PCR; TCRdb's copy keeps in-frame clones and lacks some. This table holds 20,000 to 25,000 clones, roughly 89% found once. Time point: newly diagnosed, previously untreated cHL patient sample. Researchers used magnetic negative selection to pull out pure CD4+ T cells from thawed PBMCs. CDR1 is GTSNPN, CDR2 SVGIG, per germline (reference sequence). Trimming pared 3 bases from V and 3 bases from J, leaving 11 bases between. CDR3 size: 13 residues. This clonotype was obtained from a human donor with classical Hodgkin lymphoma. Material for sequencing was CD4+ T cells from blood. This chain joins TRBV30 and TRBJ1-1; D remains unclear. The DNA of the CDR3 is TGTGCCTGGAGCGGCGACTTGGACACTGAAGCTTTCTTT. Its protein is CAWSGDLDTEAFF.